These 28 T cell receptor beta chains originate from one sample sequenced in a study of T cells in women clearing cervical HPV infection (dated by TCRdb to between 2017 and 2018). The library was produced with the immunoSEQ multiplex PCR assay. TCRdb stores this immuneACCESS table with in-frame sequences only. Part of the clones is absent; in the studies checked, under half of the shortfall reflects unresolved V genes, and no reason is known for the rest. This sample's table carries 20,000 to 30,000 clones. The ten largest clonotypes hold less than 8.5% of the sample. The specimen sequenced was blood buffy coat. The receptors originated from a woman aged 18 to 75 with a cervical HPV16 infection that either progressed to CIN3+ or cleared (not recorded which).

With regard to this clone: The CDR3 is cut off 3 residues early in the read; its end comes from the germline J gene. The chain couples TRBV10-3 to TRBJ2-7; 9 bases map to TRBD2. There are 15 residues in the CDR3. Germline trimming cut 3 bases from V and 2 bases from J; bases unmatched to any gene: 5. Germline assignment: CDR1 ENHRY and CDR2 SYGVKD. CDR3 protein: CAISDRSGRTYEQYF. CDR3 bases read: TGTGCCATCAGTGACCGTAGCGGGAGAACCTACGAG.

Note on this clone: The read terminates 3 residues ahead of where the CDR3 ends, so the germline J gene completes it. The same CDR3 can be traced to other DNA sequences in this sample. The chain uses TRBV5-1 and TRBJ2-5, with D possibly matching TRBD1 (7 bases). The V and J ends lost 2 bases and 5 bases respectively, with 10 bases between them. Germline V CDR1 and CDR2: SGHRS, YFSETQ. The CDR3 loop spans 13 amino acids. This chain's CDR3 is CASSFSGGETQYF. The CDR3 DNA, read in part, is TGCGCCAGCAGCTTCTCAGGGGGGGAGACC.

The sequenced part of the CDR3 DNA is TGTGCCAGCAGCTCTCTCGGCTACGAG. Protein sequence: CASSSLGYE. Given in full, the CDR3 is CASSSLGYEQYF. V is TRBV11-2 and J is TRBJ2-7; D is undetermined. The read terminates 3 residues ahead of where the CDR3 ends, so the germline J gene completes it. Trimming pared 4 bases from V and 3 bases from J, leaving 7 bases between. CDR1 is SGHAT and CDR2 is FQNNGV in the germline V gene. This CDR3 comprises 12 residues.

Of note for this clone: The read stops 3 residues short of the end of the CDR3; the missing end is completed from the germline J gene. The J gene is TRBJ2-1, the V gene TRBV20-1, with 13 bases lining up with TRBD2. With V trimmed by 5 bases and J by 6 bases, 7 bases remained unmatched. Germline V gene data show CDR1 as DFQATT and CDR2 as SNEGSKA (reference sequence). This CDR3 contains 15 residues. Partial CDR3 DNA: TGCAGTGCTCAGGGACTAGCGGGATCACTCAATGAG. Its translation is CSAQGLAGSLNE. The whole CDR3 reads CSAQGLAGSLNEQFF.

Details on this clone: At one end, the junction sequence differs from germline, possibly due to a read error. The CDR3 end is not reached by the read, which stops 3 residues before it; the germline J gene fills it in. The sample holds other DNA sequences that translate to the same CDR3. The chain uses TRBV30 and TRBJ1-3, with a tentative D call TRBD1 (6 bases). The CDR3 has 14 amino acids. In germline, CDR1 is GTSNPN, CDR2 SVGIG (reference sequence). The covered CDR3 bases are TGTGCCTGGAGTGTTGGGGGGGCTGGAAACACT. This sequence encodes CAWSVGGAGNT. The entire CDR3 is CAWSVGGAGNTIYF.

CDR3 sequence: CSAKDQGDQPQHF. CDR3 DNA, as far as it was read: TGCAGTGCCAAAGACCAGGGGGATCAGCCC. J is TRBJ1-5 and V is TRBV20-1; 7 bases fit TRBD1. The read ends 3 residues early relative to the CDR3; the germline J gene fills the gap. V dropped 6 bases and J dropped 5; count of bases not matched to a gene: 7. This CDR3 region has 13 residues. The germline CDR1 and CDR2 sequences are DFQATT and SNEGSKA (reference sequence).

With respect to this clone: The CDR3 end falls 3 residues outside the read, so it is completed with the germline J gene. The chain has TRBV7-2 and TRBJ1-1, with 7 bases aligning to TRBD1. This CDR3 is built from 14 residues. V was clipped by 5 bases and J by 5 bases; unmatched bases: 8. Germline lookup yields CDR1 SGHTA and CDR2 FQGNSA. The CDR3 region is CASSAQGQRTEAFF. Partial CDR3 DNA: TGTGCCAGCAGCGCACAGGGGCAGAGGACTGAA.

The CDR3 reads CASSLGTAPEKLFF. The part of the CDR3 DNA that was read is TGTGCCAGTAGTCTCGGGACAGCGCCAGAAAAG. V gene TRBV19 combines with J gene TRBJ2-2, with 7 bases lining up with TRBD1. The read finishes 3 residues shy of the CDR3 end, and the germline J gene is used to complete it. CDR1 is LNHDA and CDR2 is SQIVND in the germline V gene (reference sequence). This CDR3 has 14 residues.

A note on this clone: The CDR3 goes on 3 residues after the read ends, and that part is filled in from the germline J gene. The V and J genes are TRBV7-2 and TRBJ1-2, with TRBD1 identical over 8 bases. The CDR3 length is 13 residues. J lost 4 bases, V lost 4 bases, and 2 bases had no gene match. Looked up from germline, CDR1 is SGHTA and CDR2 is FQGNSA. Partial CDR3 DNA: TGTGCCAGCAGCTCCGGACAGGGCTATGGC. The encoded protein is CASSSGQGYG. The whole CDR3 region reads CASSSGQGYGYTF. Full variable domain (outside the CDR3, taken from reference TRBV7-2 and TRBJ1-2): GAGVSQSPSNKVTEKGKDVELRCDPISGHTALYWYRQSLGQGLEFLIYFQGNSAPDKSGLPSDRFSAERTGGSVSTLTIQRTQQEDSAVYLCASSSGQGYGYTFGSGTRLTVV.

Turning to this clone: The sequenced fragment ends 3 residues before the CDR3 boundary, so the rest is inferred from the germline J gene. This chain connects TRBV7-6 to TRBJ1-3; unclear D gene. V dropped 1 base and J dropped 0 bases, with 16 bases sitting between them. This CDR3 has 18 residues. Germline loops: CDR1 SGHVS, CDR2 FNYEAQ. The sequenced part of the CDR3 DNA is TGTGCCAGCAGCTTAGTCGAACTTAGCGGGAACTCTGGAAACACC. Translated, it gives CASSLVELSGNSGNT. The whole CDR3 protein is CASSLVELSGNSGNTIYF.

Notes on this clone: The CDR3 end falls 3 residues outside the read, so it is completed with the germline J gene. The V and J genes are TRBV20-1 and TRBJ2-1; D is unclear. This CDR3 has 12 amino acids. Trimming stripped 0 bases from V and 8 bases from J, with 8 bases between. Germline V lookup: CDR1 DFQATT, CDR2 SNEGSKA (reference sequence). The CDR3 bases that were read are TGCAGTGCTAGAGATGCCGGGTATGAG. Translation: CSARDAGYE. The whole CDR3 reads CSARDAGYEQFF.

Comments on this clone: The read comes to an end 3 residues before the CDR3 does, leaving the germline J gene to fill in the end. The rearrangement uses TRBV19 and TRBJ2-1, with 12 bases fitting TRBD2. This CDR3 contains 16 residues. After removal of 2 bases from V and 3 bases from J, the junction contained 2 bases not matched to a gene. Germline assignment: CDR1 LNHDA and CDR2 SQIVND (reference sequence). The CDR3 DNA, read in part, is TGTGCCAGTAGTATATGGACTAGCGGGGTCTACAATGAG. Its translation: CASSIWTSGVYNE. The whole CDR3 region reads CASSIWTSGVYNEQFF.

A word on this clone: The CDR3 end falls 3 residues outside the read, so it is completed with the germline J gene. The chain recombines TRBV19 with TRBJ2-1; TRBD2 aligns across 9 bases. This CDR3 spans 16 amino acids. The germline V gene encodes CDR1 LNHDA and CDR2 SQIVND (reference sequence). V shed 4 bases, J shed 4 bases, and the junction held 8 bases outside the gene matches. The CDR3 region is CASSKRGRAEYNEQFF. The sequenced part of the CDR3 DNA is TGTGCCAGTAGTAAGCGCGGGAGGGCGGAATACAATGAG. Supplemented by reference TRBV19 and TRBJ2-1, the full variable domain reads DGGITQSPKYLFRKEGQNVTLSCEQNLNHDAMYWYRQDPGQGLRLIYYSQIVNDFQKGDIAEGYSVSREKKESFPLTVTSAQKNPTAFYLCASSKRGRAEYNEQFFGPGTRLTVL.

The covered CDR3 bases are TGTGCCAGCAGCCTACGACAGGGGGCGCGAGAGACC. Translated: CASSLRQGARET. The whole CDR3 is CASSLRQGARETQYF. V is TRBV7-8 and J is TRBJ2-5; 10 positions match TRBD1. The DNA ends 3 residues before the CDR3 does, and the rest of the CDR3 is filled in from the germline J gene. The V segment lost 5 bases and the J segment 4 bases; nucleotides outside the gene matches: 7. CDR3 length: 15 amino acids. Germline-derived CDR1 and CDR2 are SGHVS and FQNEAQ.

As to this clone: The observed sequence ends 3 residues before the CDR3 terminus, with the missing tail filled in from the germline J gene. V and J are TRBV18 and TRBJ2-6; D is unresolved. The CDR3 has 15 amino acids. Germline V gene lookup returns CDR1 KGHSH and CDR2 LQKENI. The V gene lost 3 bases and the J gene lost 1 base, with 7 bases spanning the gap. The CDR3 is CASSPIGSGANVLTF. Incomplete CDR3 DNA: TGTGCCAGCTCACCGATCGGTTCTGGGGCCAACGTC. Using reference TRBV18 and TRBJ2-6 for the parts outside the CDR3, the full variable domain is NAGVMQNPRHLVRRRGQEARLRCSPMKGHSHVYWYRQLPEEGLKFMVYLQKENIIDESGMPKERFSAEFPKEGPSILRIQQVVRGDSAAYFCASSPIGSGANVLTFGAGSRLTVL.

The sequenced part of the CDR3 DNA is TGCAGTGCCTTCGACGGACAGGGAAACACCGGGGAG. Its translation: CSAFDGQGNTGE. The entire CDR3 reads CSAFDGQGNTGELFF. V and J are TRBV20-1 and TRBJ2-2, with TRBD1 identical over 8 bases. The missing CDR3 end, 3 residues past where the read stops, is filled in from the germline J gene. Germline trimming cut 6 bases from V and 2 bases from J; bases unmatched to any gene: 8. This CDR3 region has 15 residues. Germline values: CDR1 DFQATT, CDR2 SNEGSKA (reference sequence).

Concerning this clone itself: The read comes to an end 3 residues before the CDR3 does, leaving the germline J gene to fill in the end. The chain links TRBV30 to TRBJ2-4, with D possibly TRBD1 on 6 matching bases. This CDR3 has 16 residues. Germline V gene data show CDR1 as GTSNPN and CDR2 as SVGIG (reference sequence). The CDR3 protein is CAWSAPGQPKLFGQYF. The sequenced part of the CDR3 DNA is TGTGCCTGGAGTGCGCCAGGACAGCCGAAATTGTTTGGT.

As concerns this clone: The read finishes 3 residues shy of the CDR3 end, and the germline J gene is used to complete it. J is TRBJ2-7 and V is TRBV11-3; D not certain. CDR3 size: 11 residues. The V end was cut by 8 bases, the J end by 5 bases, with 10 bases between. Germline CDR1 is SGHNT and CDR2 is YENEEA. This CDR3 is CASGTQDEQYF. The CDR3 bases that were read are TGTGCCAGCGGAACTCAGGACGAG. Full variable domain (missing parts from reference TRBV11-3 and TRBJ2-7): EAGVVQSPRYKIIEKKQPVAFWCNPISGHNTLYWYLQNLGQGPELLIRYENEEAVDDSQLPKDRFSAERLKGVDSTLKIQPAELGDSAVYLCASGTQDEQYFGPGTRLTVT.

Regarding this clone: Read coverage stops 3 residues before the CDR3 terminus; the germline J gene supplies the remainder. The chain recombines TRBV5-4 with TRBJ2-1; 9 bases are shared with TRBD1. Germline V CDR1 and CDR2: SGHNT, YYREEE (reference sequence). This CDR3 comprises 15 residues. V lost 4 bases and J lost 5; bases outside the gene matches: 7. The DNA read from the CDR3 is TGTGCCAGCAGCCGCCGGGACAGGGCCGACAATGAG. This sequence encodes CASSRRDRADNE. The full CDR3 protein is CASSRRDRADNEQFF.

For this clone: With the read ending 3 residues before the CDR3 end, the germline J gene is used to fill in that end. The V gene is TRBV19, the J gene TRBJ2-2; TRBD1 agrees at 7 bases. There are 16 residues in the CDR3. CDR1 LNHDA and CDR2 SQIVND come from the germline V gene (reference sequence). CDR3 region: CASSKLQGVGNEKLFF. CDR3 DNA (partial): TGTGCCAGTAGCAAGCTCCAGGGGGTTGGGAATGAAAAG.

CDR3 region: CASSEQGATEAFF. Partial CDR3 DNA: TGTGCCAGCAGTGAACAGGGGGCCACTGAA. V and J are TRBV6-4 and TRBJ1-1; 9 positions match TRBD1. The read is 3 residues too short to cover the CDR3 end, so that end is filled in from the germline J gene. There are 13 residues in the CDR3. Germline V lookup: CDR1 MRHNA, CDR2 SNTAGT. The V and J ends lost 3 bases and 4 bases, in that order; junction bases with no gene match: 0.

Comment on this clone: From the germline J gene comes the end of the CDR3, since the read stops 3 residues before it. V gene TRBV5-6 combines with J gene TRBJ2-7; TRBD2 is a possible D gene (7 bases). With 2 bases removed from V and 6 bases from J, the gap between germline ends came to 18 bases. CDR1 and CDR2 (germline): SGHDT, YYEEEE. The CDR3 contains 15 residues. CDR3 amino acids: CASSFGVRGAGEQYF. The sequenced CDR3 bases are TGTGCCAGCAGCTTTGGCGTCCGGGGGGCGGGCGAG.

As to this clone: Read coverage stops 3 residues before the CDR3 terminus; the germline J gene supplies the remainder. The chain employs TRBV19 and TRBJ1-2, with a weak D call TRBD1 (5 bases). The CDR3 length is 13 residues. The germline gives CDR1 LNHDA, CDR2 SQIVND (reference sequence). The CDR3 loop is CASSLRTTYDYTF. The DNA read from the CDR3 is TGTGCCAGTAGTCTTCGGACAACCTACGAC.

Comments on this clone: The CDR3 is cut off 3 residues early in the read; its end comes from the germline J gene. The chain combines TRBV19 with TRBJ2-1, with unresolved D. The V gene's germline CDR1 is LNHDA and CDR2 SQIVND (reference sequence). The CDR3 runs 13 residues. Trimming removed 8 bases from V and 0 bases from J, with 8 bases in between. This CDR3 is CASVSGSYNEQFF. The part of the CDR3 DNA that was read is TGTGCCAGTGTCTCAGGCTCCTACAATGAG.

CDR3 in amino acids: CSARDYGRGRPGELFF. The part of the CDR3 DNA that was read is TGCAGTGCTAGAGATTACGGCAGGGGGCGCCCCGGGGAG. The gene calls are TRBV20-1 and TRBJ2-2, with 8 bases fitting TRBD1. The read halts 3 residues ahead of the CDR3 end, with the missing end drawn from the germline J gene. This CDR3 is built from 16 residues. CDR1 is DFQATT and CDR2 is SNEGSKA in the germline V gene (reference sequence). V was pared by 0 bases and J by 6 bases, with 9 bases of the junction left unmatched.

To note about this clone: The DNA ends 3 residues before the CDR3 does, and the rest of the CDR3 is filled in from the germline J gene. The rearrangement uses TRBV19 and TRBJ2-3, with D tentatively TRBD1 (5 bases). Germline V gene sequence: CDR1 LNHDA, CDR2 SQIVND (reference sequence). CDR3 length: 11 amino acids. This CDR3 is CASRREETQYF. Partial CDR3 DNA: TGTGCCAGCCGCAGGGAAGAGACG.

Worth noting for this clone: From the germline J gene comes the end of the CDR3, since the read stops 3 residues before it. This rearrangement joins TRBV20-1 to TRBJ1-4; D is undetermined. The germline CDR1 and CDR2 sequences are DFQATT and SNEGSKA (reference sequence). V was shortened by 0 bases and J by 2 bases, with 13 bases between the two germline ends. The CDR3 spans 16 residues. CDR3 residues: CSARDRYRPTNEKLFF. The DNA read from the CDR3 is TGCAGTGCTAGAGATCGGTACAGACCGACTAATGAAAAA.

Regarding this clone: The CDR3 is cut off 3 residues early in the read; its end comes from the germline J gene. The chain joins TRBV7-9 to TRBJ2-3, with 10 bases aligning to TRBD1. Germline assignment: CDR1 SEHNR and CDR2 FQNEAQ (reference sequence). CDR3 length: 15 amino acids. The covered CDR3 bases are TGTGCCAGCAGCCCAAGACAGGGGGCTTTAGAGACG. Its protein is CASSPRQGALET. The entire CDR3 protein reads CASSPRQGALETQYF. The full variable domain, with the rest looked up from reference TRBV7-9 and TRBJ2-3, is DTGVSQNPRHKITKRGQNVTFRCDPISEHNRLYWYRQTLGQGPEFLTYFQNEAQLEKSRLLSDRFSAERPKGSFSTLEIQRTEQGDSAMYLCASSPRQGALETQYFGPGTRLTVL.